These 13 T cell receptor beta chains were sequenced from one sample in a study of blood T cell repertoires in COVID-19. Assay used: immunoSEQ multiplex PCR; TCRdb lists only in-frame clones, some missing. The sample yields 200,000 to 250,000 clones, about nine tenths seen once. The sequenced material came from PBMCs or T cells enriched from blood (not recorded which). The receptors shown here come from a woman aged 25 to 45 who had recovered from COVID-19.

This sequence joins TRBV7-2 and TRBJ1-2, with unresolved D. Trimming stripped 3 bases from V and 4 bases from J, with 9 bases between. Germline-derived CDR1 and CDR2 are SGHTA and FQGNSA. CDR3 size: 13 residues. CDR3 sequence: CASSLMGSYGYTF. The CDR3 DNA follows: TGTGCCAGCAGCTTGATGGGCAGCTATGGCTACACCTTC. Drawing the rest from reference TRBV7-2 and TRBJ1-2, the complete variable domain is GAGVSQSPSNKVTEKGKDVELRCDPISGHTALYWYRQSLGQGLEFLIYFQGNSAPDKSGLPSDRFSAERTGGSVSTLTIQRTQQEDSAVYLCASSLMGSYGYTFGSGTRLTVV.

The chain is built from TRBV19 and TRBJ2-3; the D is unclear. The CDR3 is made up of 11 amino acids. V was pared by 3 bases and J by 5 bases, with 3 bases between. In germline, CDR1 is LNHDA, CDR2 SQIVND (reference sequence). The CDR3 nucleotides are TGTGCCAGTAGTATTAGAGATACGCAGTATTTT. Encoded protein: CASSIRDTQYF.

The chain links TRBV28 to TRBJ2-3; D gene ambiguous. The V end lost 4 bases, the J end lost 0 bases, and 5 bases lay between the germline ends. This CDR3 contains 13 residues. The germline CDR1 and CDR2 sequences are MDHEN and SYDVKM. CDR3 sequence (DNA): TGTGCCAGCAGTTCCCCTAGCACAGATACGCAGTATTTT. It translates to CASSSPSTDTQYF.

The chain carries TRBV10-3 and TRBJ1-1; weak D call: TRBD1 (5 bases). Per the germline V gene, CDR1 is ENHRY and CDR2 is SYGVKD. Trimming took 6 bases from V and 3 from J, leaving 11 bases between them. The CDR3 extends over 13 amino acids. CDR3 coding DNA: TGTGCCATCAGGGGGGAGGGAGACACTGAAGCTTTCTTT. It is translated as CAIRGEGDTEAFF.

The CDR3 DNA sequence: TGTGCCAGCAGTTTATTCAGGGGCGCAAGCGAAAAACTGTTTTTT. Translating it yields CASSLFRGASEKLFF. The chain carries TRBV27 and TRBJ1-4, with D maybe TRBD1 (6 bases). With 1 base removed from V and 8 bases from J, the gap between germline ends came to 14 bases. This CDR3 contains 15 residues. Germline V gene data show CDR1 as MNHEY and CDR2 as SMNVEV (reference sequence).

This clone has a count of ten or more. CDR3 region: CATSRVGTGARPQHF. DNA for the CDR3: TGTGCCACCAGCAGAGTTGGGACAGGGGCGAGGCCCCAGCATTTT. The chain uses TRBV15 and TRBJ1-5, with TRBD1 matching 10 bases. This CDR3 has 15 residues. The J segment lost 9 bases and the V segment lost 1 base, leaving 6 bases of the junction unmatched. CDR1 is LNHNV and CDR2 is YYDKDF in the germline V gene (reference sequence).

This clone has only a few counts. The chain links TRBV5-1 to TRBJ2-3, with 8 bases lining up with TRBD1. The V and J ends lost 3 bases and 4 bases, in that order; junction bases with no gene match: 4. The CDR3 covers 14 residues. From germline, CDR1 is SGHRS and CDR2 YFSETQ. This CDR3 is CASSSTGGADTQYF. In DNA, the CDR3 is TGCGCCAGCAGCTCCACAGGGGGAGCAGATACGCAGTATTTT.

This clone was found once. The J gene is TRBJ1-2, the V gene TRBV3-1 (or the pseudogene TRBV3-2); possible D gene TRBD1, 6 bases. The V end lost 6 bases, the J end lost 4 bases, and 12 bases lay between the germline ends. The CDR3 runs to 13 residues. CDR1 is LGHDT and CDR2 is YNNKEL in the germline V gene (reference sequence). DNA for the CDR3: TGTGCCAGCAGAATGACAGGAGGCTATGGCTACACCTTC. Translated: CASRMTGGYGYTF.

This chain joins TRBV27 and TRBJ2-1, with TRBD1 matching 11 bases. Germline assignment: CDR1 MNHEY and CDR2 SMNVEV (reference sequence). The CDR3 is made up of 16 amino acids. After removal of 5 bases from V and 0 bases from J, the junction contained 3 bases not matched to a gene. The chain's CDR3 is CASSGQGAFSYNEQFF. In nucleotides, the CDR3 is TGTGCCAGCAGTGGACAGGGGGCTTTCTCCTACAATGAGCAGTTCTTC.

The chain links TRBV7-9 to TRBJ1-2, with TRBD1 matching 9 bases. V was clipped by 3 bases and J by 8 bases; unmatched bases: 4. Germline-derived CDR1 and CDR2 are SEHNR and FQNEAQ (reference sequence). The CDR3 consists of 13 residues. CDR3: CASSFGTGNGYTF. CDR3 nucleotides: TGTGCCAGCAGCTTCGGGACAGGGAACGGCTACACCTTC.

The rearrangement uses TRBV19 and TRBJ1-5; 7 nucleotides agree with TRBD1. Losses at the gene ends were 5 bases for V and 4 bases for J; bases not matched to a gene: 8. The CDR3 totals 15 residues. Germline-derived CDR1 and CDR2 are LNHDA and SQIVND (reference sequence). CDR3 nucleotide sequence: TGTGCCAGTAGTCGTCACAGGGGCCAAAATCAGCCCCAGCATTTT. Its protein is CASSRHRGQNQPQHF.

The chain couples TRBV18 to TRBJ2-7; no definite D call. V dropped 3 bases and J dropped 3 bases, with 6 bases sitting between them. Per the germline V gene, CDR1 is KGHSH and CDR2 is LQKENI. The CDR3 covers 12 residues. This chain's CDR3 is CASSPNSYEQYF. CDR3 DNA: TGTGCCAGCTCACCGAACAGCTACGAGCAGTACTTC.

The rearrangement uses TRBV4-2 and TRBJ2-1; D not resolved. The V gene lost 0 bases and the J gene lost 9 bases, with 12 bases spanning the gap. Per the germline V gene, CDR1 is LGHNA and CDR2 is YNFKEQ. The CDR3 has 14 amino acids. The chain's CDR3 is CASSQELVILEQFF. CDR3 nucleotide sequence: TGTGCCAGCAGCCAAGAGTTAGTCATACTTGAGCAGTTCTTC.